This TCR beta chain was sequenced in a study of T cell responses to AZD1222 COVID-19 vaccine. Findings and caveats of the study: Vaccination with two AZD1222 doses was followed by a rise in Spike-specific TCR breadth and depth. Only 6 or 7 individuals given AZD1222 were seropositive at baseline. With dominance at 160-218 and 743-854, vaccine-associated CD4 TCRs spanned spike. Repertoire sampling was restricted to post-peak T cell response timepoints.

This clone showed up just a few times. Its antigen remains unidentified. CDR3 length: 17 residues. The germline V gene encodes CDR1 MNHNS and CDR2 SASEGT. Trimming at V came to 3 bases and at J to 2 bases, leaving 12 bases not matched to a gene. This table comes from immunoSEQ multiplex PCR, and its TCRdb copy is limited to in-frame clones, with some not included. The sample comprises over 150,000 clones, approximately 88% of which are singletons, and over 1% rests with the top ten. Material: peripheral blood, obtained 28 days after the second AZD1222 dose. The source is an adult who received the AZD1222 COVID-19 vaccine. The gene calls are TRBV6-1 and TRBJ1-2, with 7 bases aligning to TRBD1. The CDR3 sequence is CASSDGRRHRGNYGYTF. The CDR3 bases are TGTGCCAGCAGTGATGGCCGGCGCCACAGGGGAAACTATGGCTACACCTTC.